What follows are 32 T cell receptor beta chains derived from one specimen sequenced in a study of blood T cell repertoires in COVID-19. This table comes from immunoSEQ multiplex PCR, and its TCRdb copy is limited to in-frame clones, with some not included. Of 150,000 to 180,000 clones in the sample, about 86% were seen once. Material for sequencing was PBMCs or T cells enriched from blood (not recorded which). These receptors were obtained from a man aged 50 to 59 who had recovered from COVID-19.

The V gene is TRBV5-1, the J gene TRBJ1-2; D may be TRBD1 (5 bases). CDR1 SGHRS and CDR2 YFSETQ come from the germline V gene. Trimming left V 3 bases short and J 7 bases short, with 16 bases between. The CDR3 totals 14 residues. The CDR3 loop reads CASSYAQDQFGYTF. In DNA, the CDR3 is TGCGCCAGCAGCTACGCACAGGATCAATTTGGCTACACCTTC.

This chain joins TRBV4-2 and TRBJ2-2, with no clear D. The CDR3 loop spans 15 amino acids. The V gene lost 1 base and the J gene lost 6 bases, with 12 bases spanning the gap. Per germline, CDR1 LGHNA and CDR2 YNFKEQ. The CDR3 region has the DNA TGTGCCAGCAGCCAAGGTTACAGCTTCTCCGGGGAGCTGTTTTTT. Encoded protein: CASSQGYSFSGELFF.

CDR3 in amino acids: CASGRGLSSYNEQFF. The CDR3 DNA sequence: TGTGCTAGTGGTAGGGGGCTAAGCTCCTACAATGAGCAGTTCTTC. The rearrangement links TRBV12-5 to TRBJ2-1, with TRBD1 matching 7 bases. J gave up 0 bases and V 5 bases, and 4 bases lay outside the gene matches. The germline CDR1 and CDR2 sequences are LGHNT and FRNRAP. The CDR3 extends over 15 amino acids.

This clone was seen more than once but under ten times. This chain joins TRBV2 and TRBJ1-2; 11 bases map to TRBD1. Germline V gene sequence: CDR1 SNHLY, CDR2 FYNNEI. This CDR3 is built from 15 residues. The J segment lost 5 bases and the V segment lost 3 bases, leaving 5 bases of the junction unmatched. This CDR3 is CASSDRTGGRYGYTF. CDR3 coding DNA: TGTGCCAGCAGTGACCGGACAGGGGGCCGGTATGGCTACACCTTC.

The J gene is TRBJ2-5, the V gene TRBV6-2 or TRBV6-3; D is unclear. Germline V gene lookup returns CDR1 MNHEY and CDR2 SVGEGT. V lost 0 bases and J 0 bases, leaving 8 bases between the germline ends. The CDR3 loop spans 15 amino acids. CDR3 in amino acids: CASSYSRLDQETQYF. CDR3 in DNA: TGTGCCAGCAGTTACTCCAGACTGGACCAAGAGACCCAGTACTTC.

This clone was detected only a few times. This sequence joins TRBV25-1 and TRBJ1-2; D call uncertain. Germline V lookup: CDR1 MGHDK, CDR2 SYGVNS. With 2 bases removed from V and 5 bases from J, the gap between germline ends came to 9 bases. The CDR3 runs 13 residues. The CDR3 DNA reads as TGTGCCAGCAGTGAAGGGAGAGGGTATGGCTACACCTTC. This codes for CASSEGRGYGYTF.

The V gene is TRBV2, the J gene TRBJ1-1, with D perhaps matching TRBD1 (6 bases). The V end lost 7 bases, the J end lost 5 bases, and 29 bases lay between the germline ends. Germline V gives CDR1 SNHLY, CDR2 FYNNEI. CDR3 length equals 18 residues. The CDR3 nucleotides are TGTGCCAGCACCCGAATCCGCCCAGGACAGCTAGGGGGTACTGAAGCTTTCTTT. It specifies CASTRIRPGQLGGTEAFF.

The chain uses TRBV27 and TRBJ2-7; TRBD1 is a possible D gene (5 bases). Trimming left V 6 bases short and J 4 bases short, with 13 bases between. The CDR3 is made up of 13 amino acids. From germline, CDR1 is MNHEY and CDR2 SMNVEV (reference sequence). The CDR3 sequence: CASSQGSSYEQYF. CDR3 DNA: TGTGCCAGCAGCCAGGGTTCTTCGTACGAGCAGTACTTC.

V gene TRBV19 combines with J gene TRBJ1-5; TRBD1 agrees at 7 bases. The CDR3 length is 15 residues. V trimming: 6 bases; J trimming: 0 bases; junction bases outside the gene matches: 5. Germline CDR1 and CDR2: LNHDA and SQIVND (reference sequence). CDR3 nucleotides: TGTGCCAGTAGGGGGGACAGTCATAGCAATCAGCCCCAGCATTTT. Its protein is CASRGDSHSNQPQHF.

The V call is TRBV2, the J call TRBJ1-1, with D possibly being TRBD1 (5 bases). CDR1 and CDR2 (germline): SNHLY, FYNNEI. The CDR3 is made up of 11 amino acids. The V gene lost 4 bases and the J gene lost 6 bases, with 6 bases spanning the gap. CDR3 region: CASSGGPEAFF. CDR3 nucleotide sequence: TGTGCCAGCAGTGGGGGCCCTGAAGCTTTCTTT.

The chain couples TRBV20-1 to TRBJ2-3, with a weak D call TRBD2 (6 bases). Germline CDR1 reads DFQATT; CDR2 reads SNEGSKA (reference sequence). V shed 3 bases and J shed 5 bases, with 15 bases lying between them. The CDR3 covers 14 residues. The DNA of the CDR3 is TGCAGTGCTAGTCCCGGGTCAGCGGGAGATACGCAGTATTTT. Amino acid sequence: CSASPGSAGDTQYF.

This clone came up once. This chain uses TRBV19 with TRBJ2-7; TRBD1 is a possible D gene (5 bases). The germline V and J ends were trimmed by 5 bases and 6 bases, with 14 bases remaining between them. Germline V CDR1 and CDR2: LNHDA, SQIVND (reference sequence). The CDR3 has 13 amino acids. CDR3 DNA: TGTGCCAGTAGTCGCGGCGGAAGGGGCGAGCAGTACTTC. Protein product: CASSRGGRGEQYF.

This clone came up once. The chain carries TRBV2 and TRBJ2-7; 8 positions agree with TRBD1. CDR1 SNHLY and CDR2 FYNNEI come from the germline V gene. The CDR3 runs to 15 residues. J lost 2 bases, V lost 4 bases, and 7 bases had no gene match. The chain's CDR3 is CASSVRQGKAYEQYF. Here the CDR3 DNA reads TGTGCCAGCAGTGTTCGACAGGGGAAGGCCTACGAGCAGTACTTC.

The chain links TRBV7-3 to TRBJ1-5; possibly TRBD1 for D (5 bases). This CDR3 spans 14 amino acids. Trimming took 5 bases from V and 1 from J, leaving 9 bases between them. The V gene's germline CDR1 is SGHTA and CDR2 FQGTGA. The CDR3 DNA reads TGTGCCAGCAGCCCGGGACTGAGCAATCAGCCCCAGCATTTT. It specifies CASSPGLSNQPQHF.

The CDR3 coding sequence is TGTGCCAGCAGACTGACAGGGCGCGAGACCCAGTACTTC. Its translation is CASRLTGRETQYF. The J gene is TRBJ2-5, the V gene TRBV6-5; TRBD1 matches at 7 bases. The CDR3 spans 13 residues. With 6 bases clipped from V and 5 bases from J, the junction kept 6 bases outside the gene matches. CDR1 and CDR2 from the germline V gene are MNHEY and SVGAGI.

The genes are TRBV14 and TRBJ1-6; 9 nucleotides align to TRBD1. This CDR3 region has 15 residues. Per germline, CDR1 SGHDN and CDR2 FVKESK. V shed 2 bases and J 10 bases; nucleotides not matched to a gene: 6. Written as DNA, the CDR3 is TGTGCCAGCAGCCAATTCGGGACAGGGAACTCACCCCTCCACTTT. This encodes CASSQFGTGNSPLHF.

This clone was picked up a small number of times. This rearrangement joins TRBV27 to TRBJ2-5, with D perhaps TRBD1 (5 bases). Trimming shortened V by 10 bases and J by 2 bases, and 8 bases separated the two germline ends. The CDR3 extends over 11 amino acids. Germline CDR1 MNHEY, CDR2 SMNVEV (reference sequence). The CDR3, as DNA: TGTGCCACTCGACAGCAAGAGACCCAGTACTTC. Its translation is CATRQQETQYF.

The rearrangement links TRBV7-9 to TRBJ2-6; TRBD1 might be the D (6 bases). Germline V gives CDR1 SEHNR, CDR2 FQNEAQ (reference sequence). V was cut by 5 bases and J by 2 bases, with 10 bases left in between. There are 15 residues in the CDR3. This CDR3 is CASSKTGAGANVLTF. CDR3 bases: TGTGCCAGCAGCAAGACAGGTGCTGGGGCCAACGTCCTGACTTTC. Based on the CDR3 plus reference TRBV7-9 and TRBJ2-6, the full variable domain is DTGVSQNPRHKITKRGQNVTFRCDPISEHNRLYWYRQTLGQGPEFLTYFQNEAQLEKSRLLSDRFSAERPKGSFSTLEIQRTEQGDSAMYLCASSKTGAGANVLTFGAGSRLTVL.

This chain links TRBV11-2 with TRBJ1-2; 7 positions agree with TRBD1. This CDR3 is built from 15 residues. V lost 0 bases, J lost 7 bases, and 8 bases stayed unmatched. CDR1 is SGHAT and CDR2 is FQNNGV in the germline V gene. CDR3 DNA sequence: TGTGCCAGCAGCTTAGAAGAGGGGGCGCGTTCTGGCTACACCTTC. This codes for CASSLEEGARSGYTF.

This chain uses TRBV11-3 with TRBJ1-6, with D tentatively TRBD1 (6 bases). Per the germline V gene, CDR1 is SGHNT and CDR2 is YENEEA. V lost 4 bases to trimming and J lost 9 bases, with 16 bases between them. This CDR3 is built from 15 residues. In DNA form, the CDR3 reads TGTGCCAGCAGCTCAGGGGCGGTCCCCAGTTCACCCCTCCACTTT. Its protein is CASSSGAVPSSPLHF.

V and J are TRBV7-9 and TRBJ2-7; the D is unclear. CDR1 SEHNR and CDR2 FQNEAQ come from the germline V gene (reference sequence). The CDR3 totals 13 residues. Trimming left V 1 base short and J 2 bases short, with 6 bases between. The CDR3 is CASSLDSTYEQYF. The CDR3 DNA is TGTGCCAGCAGCTTAGATTCCACCTACGAGCAGTACTTC.

This sequence joins TRBV5-1 and TRBJ1-1; D may be TRBD1 (6 bases). The CDR3 extends over 14 amino acids. Germline V gene lookup returns CDR1 SGHRS and CDR2 YFSETQ. Trimming pared 4 bases from V and 4 bases from J, leaving 14 bases between. The DNA for the CDR3 is TGCGCCAGCAGCCTACAGGGTTGGGGCACTGAAGCTTTCTTT. It specifies CASSLQGWGTEAFF.

This chain links TRBV10-1 with TRBJ1-2, with 9 bases aligning to TRBD1. Trimming at V came to 6 bases and at J to 5 bases, leaving 4 bases not matched to a gene. Germline assignment: CDR1 WNHNN and CDR2 SYGVQD (reference sequence). CDR3 length equals 13 residues. The CDR3 coding sequence is TGCGCCAGCAGGATCGACAGGGGGTATGGCTACACCTTC. Its protein is CASRIDRGYGYTF.

V and J are TRBV7-9 and TRBJ2-7; D may be TRBD1 (6 bases). The CDR3 is 16 residues long. Looked up from germline, CDR1 is SEHNR and CDR2 is FQNEAQ (reference sequence). V lost 5 bases and J lost 0, with 17 bases in between. CDR3 coding DNA: TGTGCCAGCAGCGGATCTGGACAGTCTCTCTCCTACGAGCAGTACTTC. Protein sequence: CASSGSGQSLSYEQYF.

This clone was observed at least ten times. The gene calls are TRBV6-2 or TRBV6-3 and TRBJ1-1; tentative D call: TRBD1 (6 bases). Trimming stripped 5 bases from V and 2 bases from J, with 9 bases between. The CDR3 consists of 13 residues. Germline CDR1 reads MNHEY; CDR2 reads SVGEGT. This CDR3 reads CASSHRENTEAFF. The CDR3 DNA reads TGTGCCAGCAGTCACAGGGAAAACACTGAAGCTTTCTTT.

This rearrangement joins TRBV7-2 to TRBJ1-2; D is uncertain. CDR1 is SGHTA, CDR2 FQGNSA, per germline. Trimming removed 2 bases from V and 2 bases from J, with 9 bases in between. The CDR3 runs to 14 residues. The CDR3 sequence: CASSLQRVNYGYTF. CDR3 bases: TGTGCCAGCAGCTTACAACGGGTGAACTATGGCTACACCTTC.

The chain combines TRBV10-1 with TRBJ2-1, with TRBD1 identical over 7 bases. With V trimmed by 6 bases and J by 2 bases, 13 bases remained unmatched. The CDR3 extends over 17 amino acids. The germline gives CDR1 WNHNN, CDR2 SYGVQD (reference sequence). For the CDR3, the DNA is TGCGCCAGCAGCGAAGACAGGGCCGGTTCCACCTACAATGAGCAGTTCTTC. Amino acid sequence: CASSEDRAGSTYNEQFF.

The V gene is TRBV7-8, the J gene TRBJ1-2; TRBD1 matches at 7 bases. The V segment lost 5 bases and the J segment 8 bases; nucleotides outside the gene matches: 11. In germline, CDR1 is SGHVS, CDR2 FQNEAQ. The CDR3 totals 14 residues. As DNA, the CDR3 is TGTGCCAGCAGCCCACTAGCCTTGACAGGGGGCTACACCTTC. As protein: CASSPLALTGGYTF.

This clone has only a few counts. The chain carries TRBV5-8 and TRBJ1-3; weak D call: TRBD1 (5 bases). Germline V gene sequence: CDR1 SGHTS, CDR2 YDEGEE. Trimming took off 4 bases at V and 0 bases at J, with 5 bases between the two ends. This CDR3 has 13 residues. The DNA for the CDR3 is TGTGCCAGCAGCAGGGGCTCTGGAAACACCATATATTTT. It yields the protein CASSRGSGNTIYF.

J is TRBJ1-2 and V is TRBV6-5, with 11 bases fitting TRBD1. Germline lookup yields CDR1 MNHEY and CDR2 SVGAGI. CDR3 length: 14 amino acids. V trimming: 6 bases; J trimming: 4 bases; junction bases outside the gene matches: 4. The CDR3 region has the DNA TGTGCCAGCAGCTACGGGACAGGGGGCTATGGCTACACCTTC. This translates into CASSYGTGGYGYTF.

For the CDR3, the DNA is TGTGCCAGCAGTGTGCTCGGGACAGCTGTCTATGGCTACACCTTC. This translates into CASSVLGTAVYGYTF. The chain couples TRBV2 to TRBJ1-2; 7 nucleotides match TRBD1. The V and J ends lost 4 bases and 4 bases, in that order; junction bases with no gene match: 9. Germline values: CDR1 SNHLY, CDR2 FYNNEI. The CDR3 spans 15 residues. The variable domain in full, with the rest retrieved from reference TRBV2 and TRBJ1-2, is EPEVTQTPSHQVTQMGQEVILRCVPISNHLYFYWYRQILGQKVEFLVSFYNNEISEKSEIFDDQFSVERPDGSNFTLKIRSTKLEDSAMYFCASSVLGTAVYGYTFGSGTRLTVV.

This chain connects TRBV3-1 (or the pseudogene TRBV3-2) to TRBJ2-7; no firm D call. Germline lookup yields CDR1 LGHDT and CDR2 YNNKEL (reference sequence). V gave up 4 bases and J gave up 6 bases, with 10 bases separating them. The CDR3 consists of 12 residues. The CDR3 protein is CASSRSGLEQYF. CDR3 DNA: TGTGCCAGCAGCCGCTCTGGGCTCGAGCAGTACTTC.